This entry lists 21 T cell receptor beta chains sequenced from one sample in a study of T cell responses to AZD1222 COVID-19 vaccine (dated by TCRdb to 2020 to 2023). Receptor amplification or capture employed the immunoSEQ multiplex PCR assay. TCRdb obtained this table from immuneACCESS and retained in-frame rearrangements with V and J assigned. These tables miss some clones; where compared with another copy, unresolved V genes account for less than half of the shortfall, and the remainder is unexplained. In this sample the table shows 110,000 to 150,000 clones, approximately 93% of which occur a single time. The ten largest clones capture 9.5% to 15% of the sample. The intended sense of this specimen's time point label: sample from adult after SARS-CoV-2 infection, after symptom onset. The specimen comprised peripheral blood, sampled after recovery from COVID-19. These receptors all come from an adult who had recovered from COVID-19.

V gene TRBV11-2 combines with J gene TRBJ2-7; a possible D gene is TRBD1 (6 bases). CDR1 SGHAT and CDR2 FQNNGV come from the germline V gene. The ends were cut back, 4 bases at V and 4 bases at J, with 20 bases in the middle. The CDR3 covers 16 residues. The CDR3 sequence: CASSSAGGGSTYEQYF. For the CDR3, the DNA is TGTGCCAGCAGCTCAGCTGGGGGCGGCAGCACTTACGAGCAGTACTTC.

V usage is TRBV15 and J usage is TRBJ2-3; D might be TRBD1 (6 bases). V was shortened by 1 base and J by 4 bases, with 21 bases between the two germline ends. The germline CDR1 and CDR2 sequences are LNHNV and YYDKDF (reference sequence). This CDR3 has 18 residues. Written as DNA, the CDR3 is TGTGCCACCAGCAGAGTAATGGGGACACCCCTCAGGGCAGATACGCAGTATTTT. Its translation: CATSRVMGTPLRADTQYF.

This sequence joins TRBV19 and TRBJ2-1; possibly TRBD2 for D (6 bases). V was pared by 6 bases and J by 9 bases, with 12 bases between. The CDR3 is 12 amino acids. Germline lookup yields CDR1 LNHDA and CDR2 SQIVND (reference sequence). Written as DNA, the CDR3 is TGTGCCAGTAGACGCGGGGAGATTGAGCAGTTCTTC. Translated, it gives CASRRGEIEQFF. Drawing the rest from reference TRBV19 and TRBJ2-1, the complete variable domain is DGGITQSPKYLFRKEGQNVTLSCEQNLNHDAMYWYRQDPGQGLRLIYYSQIVNDFQKGDIAEGYSVSREKKESFPLTVTSAQKNPTAFYLCASRRGEIEQFFGPGTRLTVL.

This chain uses TRBV13 with TRBJ2-7, with 7 positions matching TRBD2. The CDR3 has 14 residues. The V and J ends lost 4 bases and 2 bases, in that order; junction bases with no gene match: 5. CDR1 is PRHDT and CDR2 is FYEKMQ in the germline V gene (reference sequence). CDR3 coding DNA: TGTGCCAGCAGCTCCCGGGGGGTGGCCTACGAGCAGTACTTC. It is translated as CASSSRGVAYEQYF.

This chain uses TRBV11-2 with TRBJ2-7, with 14 bases identical to TRBD2. Germline V gene lookup returns CDR1 SGHAT and CDR2 FQNNGV. V lost 5 bases to trimming and J lost 7 bases; unmatched junction nucleotides: 16. The CDR3 is 18 residues long. The CDR3 DNA is TGTGCCAGCAGCAGACACACCTCGGGACTAGCGGGAGTAGATGAGCAGTACTTC. Translation: CASSRHTSGLAGVDEQYF.

The chain has TRBV6-1 and TRBJ1-2; possibly TRBD1 for D (5 bases). The germline gives CDR1 MNHNS, CDR2 SASEGT. V gave up 1 base and J gave up 4 bases, with 10 bases separating them. The CDR3 totals 14 residues. CDR3 region: CASSEGGRLYGYTF. The CDR3 coding sequence is TGTGCCAGCAGTGAAGGGGGGAGACTCTATGGCTACACCTTC.

The rearrangement uses TRBV29-1 and TRBJ2-5; D is possibly TRBD1 (5 bases). This CDR3 has 13 amino acids. Trimming shortened V by 6 bases and J by 3 bases, and 14 bases separated the two germline ends. CDR1 is SQVTM and CDR2 is ANQGSEA in the germline V gene. CDR3 DNA sequence: TGCAGCGTCCTATTGACAGCCGAAGAGACCCAGTACTTC. The encoded protein is CSVLLTAEETQYF.

The gene calls are TRBV6-6 and TRBJ1-6, with D maybe TRBD1 (5 bases). The V gene lost 6 bases and the J gene lost 14 bases, with 26 bases spanning the gap. This CDR3 comprises 16 residues. Germline loops: CDR1 MNHNY, CDR2 SVGAGI (reference sequence). The CDR3 sequence: CASRKIQAPAVGSLHF. The CDR3 DNA follows: TGTGCCAGCAGGAAGATACAGGCCCCAGCTGTTGGATCCCTCCACTTT.

In this sample, this clone turned up once. The chain has TRBV6-1 and TRBJ1-5; D unresolved. Looked up from germline, CDR1 is MNHNS and CDR2 is SASEGT. The CDR3 has 13 amino acids. Trimming shortened V by 1 base and J by 7 bases, and 8 bases separated the two germline ends. CDR3 loop: CASSEEGGQPQHF. CDR3 DNA: TGTGCCAGCAGTGAAGAAGGAGGGCAGCCCCAGCATTTT.

This clone showed up just once. At one end, the junction sequence differs from germline, possibly due to a read error. This chain uses TRBV7-7 with TRBJ2-7; D gene unclear. The germline CDR1 and CDR2 sequences are SSHAT and FNYEAQ (reference sequence). The CDR3 consists of 17 residues. The CDR3, as DNA: TGTGCTAGCAGCCCCACAAGCACCAAACCGTTCTCCTACGAGCAGTACTTC. Translated: CASSPTSTKPFSYEQYF.

This clone was detected once. CDR3 sequence (DNA): TGTGCCAGCAGTTTAATCTTCCCCGGGGATAGCGATAATTCACCCCTCCACTTT. This encodes CASSLIFPGDSDNSPLHF. The V call is TRBV28, the J call TRBJ1-6; D not certain. The V end was cut by 2 bases, the J end by 5 bases, with 19 bases between. Germline V gene sequence: CDR1 MDHEN, CDR2 SYDVKM. The CDR3 is 18 amino acids.

The chain uses TRBV28 and TRBJ2-7, with D tentatively TRBD2 (5 bases). V dropped 6 bases and J dropped 5 bases, with 14 bases sitting between them. Looked up from germline, CDR1 is MDHEN and CDR2 is SYDVKM. The CDR3 extends over 13 amino acids. CDR3 coding DNA: TGTGCCAGCAGGGGTAGCGTTAACGACGAGCAGTACTTC. This sequence encodes CASRGSVNDEQYF.

V usage is TRBV19 and J usage is TRBJ2-2, with TRBD1 matching 7 bases. The CDR3 extends over 16 amino acids. J gave up 6 bases and V 5 bases, and 12 bases lay outside the gene matches. From germline, CDR1 is LNHDA and CDR2 SQIVND (reference sequence). This CDR3 is CASSERTGMIPGELFF. CDR3 DNA: TGTGCCAGTAGTGAAAGGACAGGAATGATCCCCGGGGAGCTGTTTTTT.

The chain has TRBV28 and TRBJ1-5, with D tentatively TRBD1 (5 bases). Germline-derived CDR1 and CDR2 are MDHEN and SYDVKM. The CDR3 is 13 residues long. V lost 8 bases to trimming and J lost 0 bases, with 8 bases between them. The CDR3 region is CASRQISNQPQHF. The CDR3 coding sequence is TGTGCCAGCCGACAGATTAGCAATCAGCCCCAGCATTTT.

V gene TRBV7-2 combines with J gene TRBJ1-1, with D maybe TRBD1 (6 bases). The germline gives CDR1 SGHTA, CDR2 FQGNSA. This CDR3 has 17 residues. V was clipped by 4 bases and J by 10 bases, with 28 bases between them. CDR3 loop: CASSSPRWRDTLKGAFF. The CDR3 DNA reads TGTGCCAGCAGCTCCCCTCGGTGGAGGGACACTCTTAAGGGAGCTTTCTTT.

J is TRBJ1-2 and V is TRBV14, with 7 bases aligning to TRBD1. The CDR3 extends over 15 amino acids. Germline V gene data show CDR1 as SGHDN and CDR2 as FVKESK. V shed 4 bases and J 8 bases; nucleotides not matched to a gene: 13. In nucleotides, the CDR3 is TGTGCCAGCAGCCGAGATATGACAGGGTTCGGCGGCTACACCTTC. Its translation is CASSRDMTGFGGYTF.

This sequence joins TRBV7-9 and TRBJ2-1; 7 nucleotides line up with TRBD2. CDR1 is SEHNR and CDR2 is FQNEAQ in the germline V gene (reference sequence). This CDR3 contains 14 residues. Trimming cost V 5 bases and J 5 bases; bases outside gene matches: 6. CDR3 protein: CASSPRDYNNEQFF. As DNA, the CDR3 is TGTGCCAGCAGCCCCCGGGACTATAACAATGAGCAGTTCTTC.

The chain's CDR3 is CAISVKDSDTQYF. In nucleotides, the CDR3 is TGTGCCATCAGTGTCAAGGACTCTGATACGCAGTATTTT. The V call is TRBV10-3, the J call TRBJ2-3; possibly TRBD2 for D (5 bases). The CDR3 covers 13 residues. CDR1 ENHRY and CDR2 SYGVKD come from the germline V gene. Trimming shortened V by 4 bases and J by 6 bases, and 11 bases separated the two germline ends.

The V call is TRBV9, the J call TRBJ2-2; TRBD2 is a possible D gene (5 bases). The ends were cut back, 4 bases at V and 5 bases at J, with 9 bases in the middle. Germline V gene sequence: CDR1 SGDLS, CDR2 YYNGEE. This CDR3 contains 13 residues. The CDR3 region has the DNA TGTGCCAGCAGCTTCAGGAGGACCGGGGAGCTGTTTTTT. Protein: CASSFRRTGELFF. The full variable domain, its missing parts supplied by reference TRBV9 and TRBJ2-2, is DSGVTQTPKHLITATGQRVTLRCSPRSGDLSVYWYQQSLDQGLQFLIQYYNGEERAKGNILERFSAQQFPDLHSELNLSSLELGDSALYFCASSFRRTGELFFGEGSRLTVL.

This chain links TRBV28 with TRBJ1-5; D is undetermined. Germline CDR1 is MDHEN and CDR2 is SYDVKM. The V end was cut by 5 bases, the J end by 7 bases, with 9 bases between. The CDR3 sequence is 12 residues long. This chain's CDR3 is CASSPPGQPQHF. In DNA form, the CDR3 reads TGTGCCAGCAGTCCGCCTGGACAGCCCCAGCATTTT.

V gene TRBV5-8 combines with J gene TRBJ1-6, with D possibly being TRBD1 (6 bases). With 2 bases removed from V and 7 bases from J, the gap between germline ends came to 19 bases. The V gene's germline CDR1 is SGHTS and CDR2 YDEGEE. The CDR3 runs to 17 residues. CDR3 sequence: CASSFGSGGGLNSPLHF. Written as DNA, the CDR3 is TGTGCCAGCAGCTTTGGGTCCGGGGGGGGCCTAAATTCACCCCTCCACTTT.